A single sample gave rise to the 11 T cell receptor beta chains below, sequenced in a study of T-cell reconstitution after alpha-beta-depleted transplantation in children. A TCRbeta library incorporating unique molecular identifiers was prepared. Via MiXCR, TCRdb re-called the PCR reads, giving one row per CDR3 protein. The sample has 100,000 to 120,000 distinct CDR3 sequences, around 10% seen once; the top ten hold 8% to 9.5%. The specimen was PBMCs from the stem cell graft donor, collected from the stem cell graft. The receptor set was obtained from a human donor who donated a stem cell graft to a child with acute lymphoblastic leukemia.

There are many counts of this clonotype. The chain is built from TRBV5-1 and TRBJ2-1; D possibly corresponds to TRBD2 (5 bases). Looked up from germline, CDR1 is SGHRS and CDR2 is YFSETQ. The CDR3 contains 14 residues. The V end was cut by 4 bases, the J end by 0 bases, with 8 bases between. The CDR3 DNA reads as TGCGCCAGCAGCCCGGGGAGCTCCTACAATGAGCAGTTCTTC. It codes for CASSPGSSYNEQFF.

This clonotype was observed at least ten times. The chain recombines TRBV12-3 or TRBV12-4 with TRBJ1-4, with D tentatively TRBD1 (5 bases). The CDR3 covers 14 residues. With 7 bases removed from V and 6 bases from J, the gap between germline ends came to 15 bases. CDR3 amino acids: CASTSGRGDEKLFF. The CDR3 DNA sequence: TGTGCCAGCACCTCGGGCCGAGGGGATGAAAAACTGTTTTTT.

This clonotype was observed at least ten times. The chain has TRBV7-2 and TRBJ2-3, with TRBD1 matching over 8 bases. This CDR3 is 15 amino acids long. Germline V CDR1 and CDR2: SGHTA, FQGNSA. After removal of 5 bases from V and 6 bases from J, the junction contained 10 bases not matched to a gene. CDR3 DNA sequence: TGTGCCAGCAGCCCCGTAGACAGGACAGGGGATACGCAGTATTTT. Translated, it gives CASSPVDRTGDTQYF.

This clonotype was recorded at least ten times. The V call is TRBV7-3, the J call TRBJ2-1; 7 bases fit TRBD2. The CDR3 runs to 17 residues. Trimming removed 1 base from V and 7 bases from J; junction bases left unmatched: 13. The germline V gene encodes CDR1 SGHTA and CDR2 FQGTGA. The CDR3 DNA is TGTGCCAGCAGCTTAATACGGGGAGGGATGGTCAGGAATGAGCAGTTCTTC. Encoded protein: CASSLIRGGMVRNEQFF.

This chain connects TRBV25-1 to TRBJ1-4; D perhaps matches TRBD1 (5 bases). The CDR3 runs 15 residues. Germline V gene data show CDR1 as MGHDK and CDR2 as SYGVNS. Trimming took 3 bases from V and 4 from J, leaving 12 bases between them. In DNA form, the CDR3 reads TGTGCCAGCAGTGAGGTTTTAGGGGATAATGAAAAACTGTTTTTT. Translation: CASSEVLGDNEKLFF.

This clonotype has ten or more counts. V is TRBV12-5 and J is TRBJ2-2; 7 bases agree with TRBD1. This CDR3 comprises 17 residues. J was trimmed by 2 bases and V by 0 bases; bases with no gene match: 6. Germline-derived CDR1 and CDR2 are LGHNT and FRNRAP. CDR3 protein: CASGLVSGGINTGELFF. The CDR3 DNA sequence: TGTGCTAGTGGTTTGGTCTCAGGGGGAATTAACACCGGGGAGCTGTTTTTT. The full variable domain, completed using reference TRBV12-5 and TRBJ2-2, is DARVTQTPRHKVTEMGQEVTMRCQPILGHNTVFWYRQTMMQGLELLAYFRNRAPLDDSGMPKDRFSAEMPDATLATLKIQPSEPRDSAVYFCASGLVSGGINTGELFFGEGSRLTVL.

This clonotype appeared many times. This chain uses TRBV5-1 with TRBJ1-5; perhaps TRBD1 as D (5 bases). The CDR3 length is 15 residues. V was shortened by 0 bases and J by 7 bases, with 14 bases between the two germline ends. Germline V CDR1 and CDR2: SGHRS, YFSETQ. The CDR3 DNA follows: TGCGCCAGCAGCTTGGAAGGCAGGGTGGAGCAGCCCCAGCATTTT. Amino acids: CASSLEGRVEQPQHF.

This clonotype has ten or more counts. The CDR3 loop reads CASSPDHNTEAFF. The CDR3 DNA reads TGTGCCAGCAGCCCGGACCATAACACTGAAGCTTTCTTT. This chain links TRBV7-9 with TRBJ1-1; no clear D gene. From germline, CDR1 is SEHNR and CDR2 FQNEAQ (reference sequence). Trimming pared 5 bases from V and 2 bases from J, leaving 9 bases between. The CDR3 is 13 amino acids.

In this sample, this clonotype turned up a few times. One end of the junction is discordant with germline, which a read error may explain. The J gene is TRBJ2-5, the V gene TRBV30; D is perhaps TRBD2 (7 bases). The CDR3 consists of 11 residues. The germline V gene has CDR1 GTSNPN and CDR2 SVGIG (reference sequence). The CDR3 DNA follows: TGTGACTGGGGGGGCCACGAGACCCAGTACTTC. Translated: CDWGGHETQYF.

Many counts were recorded for this clonotype. V usage is TRBV6-5 and J usage is TRBJ2-7; tentatively, D is TRBD1 (5 bases). From germline, CDR1 is MNHEY and CDR2 SVGAGI. Trimming stripped 6 bases from V and 2 bases from J, with 17 bases between. The CDR3 extends over 15 amino acids. CDR3 residues: CASRSSRARAYEQYF. CDR3 nucleotides: TGTGCCAGCAGATCCTCAAGGGCCAGGGCCTACGAGCAGTACTTC.

This clonotype has at least ten counts. The CDR3 reads CASSLATGTGFTDTQYF. CDR3 coding DNA: TGTGCCAGCAGTTTAGCTACCGGGACAGGGTTCACAGATACGCAGTATTTT. This chain links TRBV12-3 or TRBV12-4 with TRBJ2-3; 9 bases map to TRBD1. The CDR3 consists of 17 residues. V dropped 0 bases and J dropped 2; count of bases not matched to a gene: 6.